These T cell receptor beta chains were read from a single sample in a study of radiation and T cells in renal cell carcinoma. The method was immunoSEQ multiplex PCR; TCRdb's version includes in-frame clones alone and lacks a portion of them. The top ten hold 12% of the sample, which has some 150,000 clones, more than 70% seen once. Sequenced material: blood, taken from a patient whose treatment included radiotherapy and nephrectomy. The receptor set was obtained from a woman between 50 and 59 years old with renal cell carcinoma. Each CDR3 is given with its conserved first and last residue. Fields, in order: clone size, J gene, V gene, CDR3 length, D gene, CDR3 protein, CDR3 DNA. The D gene is left open where the match is weak. Rows may omit the clone size; those that give it use once, few, many or a size class.

clone size: .
J gene: TRBJ1-1
V gene: TRBV29-1
CDR3 length: 16
D gene: .
CDR3 protein: CSVDSYLTVQNTEAFF
CDR3 DNA: TGCAGCGTTGACTCTTATTTGACAGTACAGAACACTGAAGCTTTCTTT

clone size: .
J gene: TRBJ2-3
V gene: TRBV6-5
CDR3 length: 15
D gene: .
CDR3 protein: CASSYFAGSTDTQYF
CDR3 DNA: TGTGCCAGCAGTTACTTTGCGGGGAGCACAGATACGCAGTATTTT

clone size: .
J gene: TRBJ2-3
V gene: TRBV9
CDR3 length: 13
D gene: .
CDR3 protein: CASSLRVQDTQYF
CDR3 DNA: TGTGCCAGCAGCCTTAGGGTACAGGATACGCAGTATTTT

clone size: .
J gene: TRBJ1-2
V gene: TRBV7-3
CDR3 length: 13
D gene: TRBD1
CDR3 protein: CASSLGQARGYTF
CDR3 DNA: TGTGCCAGCAGCCTCGGACAGGCCAGGGGCTACACCTTC

clone size: .
J gene: TRBJ2-1
V gene: TRBV10-3
CDR3 length: 14
D gene: .
CDR3 protein: CAISERTAGNEQFF
CDR3 DNA: TGTGCCATCAGTGAGAGGACAGCCGGGAATGAGCAGTTCTTC

clone size: .
J gene: TRBJ2-7
V gene: TRBV4-1
CDR3 length: 16
D gene: TRBD1
CDR3 protein: CASSQIAGTGLYEQYF
CDR3 DNA: TGCGCCAGCAGCCAAATCGCCGGGACAGGTCTTTACGAGCAGTACTTC

clone size: .
J gene: TRBJ1-1
V gene: TRBV19
CDR3 length: 13
D gene: .
CDR3 protein: CASSIYYEAGAFF
CDR3 DNA: TGTGCCAGTAGTATTTATTACGAAGCTGGAGCTTTCTTT

clone size: .
J gene: TRBJ2-5
V gene: TRBV19
CDR3 length: 13
D gene: .
CDR3 protein: CASSMVGLETQYF
CDR3 DNA: TGTGCCAGTAGTATGGTGGGGTTGGAGACCCAGTACTTC

clone size: .
J gene: TRBJ1-2
V gene: TRBV4-2
CDR3 length: 19
D gene: .
CDR3 protein: CASSQESARGGASNYGYTF
CDR3 DNA: TGTGCCAGCAGCCAAGAGTCCGCACGGGGGGGTGCCTCTAACTATGGCTACACCTTC

clone size: .
J gene: TRBJ2-3
V gene: TRBV6-6
CDR3 length: 16
D gene: .
CDR3 protein: CASSYSSTPRPDTQYF
CDR3 DNA: TGTGCCAGCAGTTACTCGAGTACCCCCCGGCCAGATACGCAGTATTTT

clone size: once
J gene: TRBJ1-1
V gene: TRBV6-5
CDR3 length: 13
D gene: .
CDR3 protein: CASSYGPTRQAFF
CDR3 DNA: TGTGCCAGCAGTTACGGACCGACTCGGCAAGCTTTCTTT

clone size: .
J gene: TRBJ1-2
V gene: TRBV6-1
CDR3 length: 14
D gene: TRBD1
CDR3 protein: CASLIRGFSYGYTF
CDR3 DNA: TGTGCCAGCCTCATCAGGGGGTTCTCCTATGGCTACACCTTC

clone size: .
J gene: TRBJ1-4
V gene: TRBV2
CDR3 length: 14
D gene: TRBD1
CDR3 protein: CASSSRQGLEKLFF
CDR3 DNA: TGTGCCAGCAGCAGCAGACAGGGTCTCGAAAAACTGTTTTTT

clone size: once
J gene: TRBJ1-1
V gene: TRBV7-8
CDR3 length: 16
D gene: .
CDR3 protein: CASSTSAARGNTEAFF
CDR3 DNA: TGTGCCAGCAGCACCTCGGCGGCAAGGGGGAACACTGAAGCTTTCTTT

clone size: .
J gene: TRBJ1-2
V gene: TRBV4-1
CDR3 length: 12
D gene: .
CDR3 protein: CASSQVGYGYTF
CDR3 DNA: TGCGCCAGCAGCCAAGTCGGGTATGGCTACACCTTC

clone size: .
J gene: TRBJ1-2
V gene: TRBV4-3
CDR3 length: 12
D gene: .
CDR3 protein: CASKGANYGYTF
CDR3 DNA: TGCGCCAGCAAGGGGGCTAACTATGGCTACACCTTC

clone size: .
J gene: TRBJ2-5
V gene: TRBV5-4
CDR3 length: 15
D gene: TRBD2
CDR3 protein: CASSPGAGGPKTQYF
CDR3 DNA: TGTGCCAGCAGCCCGGGGGCGGGGGGGCCCAAGACCCAGTACTTC

clone size: .
J gene: TRBJ1-2
V gene: TRBV2
CDR3 length: 15
D gene: .
CDR3 protein: CASSGIRDTVGGYTF
CDR3 DNA: TGTGCCAGCAGTGGGATCCGAGACACGGTCGGCGGCTACACCTTC

clone size: .
J gene: TRBJ1-2
V gene: TRBV7-9
CDR3 length: 14
D gene: .
CDR3 protein: CASLSSGGTYGYTF
CDR3 DNA: TGTGCCAGCTTATCGTCGGGCGGTACCTATGGCTACACCTTC

clone size: .
J gene: TRBJ1-4
V gene: TRBV6-1
CDR3 length: 15
D gene: TRBD1
CDR3 protein: CASSGQGGTNEKLFF
CDR3 DNA: TGTGCCAGCAGCGGACAGGGGGGCACTAATGAAAAACTGTTTTTT

clone size: .
J gene: TRBJ2-7
V gene: TRBV6-1
CDR3 length: 14
D gene: TRBD1
CDR3 protein: CASSEGTGGYEQYF
CDR3 DNA: TGTGCCAGCAGTGAAGGGACAGGGGGATACGAGCAGTACTTC

clone size: .
J gene: TRBJ2-7
V gene: TRBV20-1
CDR3 length: 11
D gene: .
CDR3 protein: CSASKLYEQYF
CDR3 DNA: TGCAGTGCTAGTAAGCTGTACGAGCAGTACTTC

clone size: .
J gene: TRBJ2-5
V gene: TRBV15
CDR3 length: 14
D gene: TRBD1
CDR3 protein: CATSRRTGEETQYF
CDR3 DNA: TGTGCCACCAGCAGAAGGACAGGAGAAGAGACCCAGTACTTC

clone size: .
J gene: TRBJ2-7
V gene: TRBV7-9
CDR3 length: 15
D gene: .
CDR3 protein: CASSLVTISSYEQYF
CDR3 DNA: TGTGCCAGCAGCTTAGTGACAATTAGCTCCTACGAGCAGTACTTC

clone size: .
J gene: TRBJ2-2
V gene: TRBV19
CDR3 length: 14
D gene: .
CDR3 protein: CASKDSLNTGELFF
CDR3 DNA: TGTGCCAGTAAGGACAGCCTGAACACCGGGGAGCTGTTTTTT

clone size: .
J gene: TRBJ2-1
V gene: TRBV6-5
CDR3 length: 14
D gene: .
CDR3 protein: CASSYRGGVNEQFF
CDR3 DNA: TGTGCCAGCAGTTATCGGGGCGGGGTCAATGAGCAGTTCTTC

clone size: .
J gene: TRBJ2-7
V gene: TRBV6-5
CDR3 length: 13
D gene: TRBD2
CDR3 protein: CASSPPGSGGEYF
CDR3 DNA: TGTGCCAGCAGTCCCCCGGGTAGCGGGGGGGAGTACTTC

clone size: .
J gene: TRBJ1-2
V gene: TRBV29-1
CDR3 length: 14
D gene: .
CDR3 protein: CSAISPLPNYGYTF
CDR3 DNA: TGCAGTGCCATAAGCCCGCTACCTAACTATGGCTACACCTTC

clone size: .
J gene: TRBJ2-7
V gene: TRBV5-1
CDR3 length: 12
D gene: .
CDR3 protein: CASSLVGDEQYF
CDR3 DNA: TGCGCCAGCAGCTTGGTGGGGGACGAGCAGTACTTC

clone size: .
J gene: TRBJ1-2
V gene: TRBV6-6
CDR3 length: 15
D gene: TRBD1
CDR3 protein: CASSPTRTGNYGYTF
CDR3 DNA: TGTGCCAGCAGTCCAACAAGGACAGGGAACTATGGCTACACCTTC

clone size: .
J gene: TRBJ1-2
V gene: TRBV21-1
CDR3 length: 15
D gene: .
CDR3 protein: CASKRGGQGVSGYTF
CDR3 DNA: TGTGCCAGCAAAAGGGGGGGTCAGGGCGTAAGTGGCTACACCTTC

clone size: .
J gene: TRBJ2-2
V gene: TRBV6-1
CDR3 length: 14
D gene: .
CDR3 protein: CASSSLQGVGELFF
CDR3 DNA: TGTGCCAGCAGTTCATTACAGGGCGTCGGGGAGCTGTTTTTT

clone size: .
J gene: TRBJ2-3
V gene: TRBV2
CDR3 length: 15
D gene: TRBD2
CDR3 protein: CASITEGGGTDTQYF
CDR3 DNA: TGTGCCAGCATCACGGAGGGAGGGGGCACAGATACGCAGTATTTT

clone size: once
J gene: TRBJ2-5
V gene: TRBV7-2
CDR3 length: 15
D gene: .
CDR3 protein: CASSVKAGFWETQYF
CDR3 DNA: TGTGCCAGCAGCGTAAAAGCAGGGTTTTGGGAGACCCAGTACTTC

clone size: .
J gene: TRBJ2-5
V gene: TRBV6-5
CDR3 length: 14
D gene: TRBD2
CDR3 protein: CASSYSTSSETQYF
CDR3 DNA: TGTGCCAGCAGTTACTCGACTAGCAGTGAGACCCAGTACTTC

clone size: .
J gene: TRBJ1-2
V gene: TRBV27
CDR3 length: 13
D gene: .
CDR3 protein: CASRPTGRYGYTF
CDR3 DNA: TGTGCCAGCAGGCCGACAGGTCGCTATGGCTACACCTTC

clone size: .
J gene: TRBJ2-3
V gene: TRBV5-4
CDR3 length: 14
D gene: .
CDR3 protein: CASSLIGGLGGQYF
CDR3 DNA: TGTGCCAGCAGCCTAATTGGGGGCCTAGGGGGGCAGTATTTT

clone size: .
J gene: TRBJ2-5
V gene: TRBV5-4
CDR3 length: 14
D gene: .
CDR3 protein: CASSLAGVQETQYF
CDR3 DNA: TGTGCCAGCAGCTTGGCGGGAGTTCAAGAGACCCAGTACTTC

clone size: once
J gene: TRBJ2-5
V gene: TRBV29-1
CDR3 length: 13
D gene: TRBD1
CDR3 protein: CSVAPRDRETQYF
CDR3 DNA: TGCAGCGTTGCCCCCAGGGACAGGGAGACCCAGTACTTC

clone size: .
J gene: TRBJ2-6
V gene: TRBV5-4
CDR3 length: 16
D gene: .
CDR3 protein: CASSLDPGSGANVLTF
CDR3 DNA: TGTGCCAGCAGCTTGGACCCGGGTTCCGGGGCCAACGTCCTGACTTTC

clone size: .
J gene: TRBJ2-2
V gene: TRBV5-4
CDR3 length: 14
D gene: .
CDR3 protein: CASSLGGNTGELFF
CDR3 DNA: TGTGCCAGCAGCTTGGGTGGGAACACCGGGGAGCTGTTTTTT

clone size: once
J gene: TRBJ1-2
V gene: TRBV5-6
CDR3 length: 16
D gene: .
CDR3 protein: CASSLAGTNSFYGYTF
CDR3 DNA: TGTGCCAGCAGCTTGGCGGGTACAAATTCCTTCTATGGCTACACCTTC

clone size: .
J gene: TRBJ1-2
V gene: TRBV19
CDR3 length: 14
D gene: TRBD1
CDR3 protein: CASSRDSNFYGYTF
CDR3 DNA: TGTGCCAGTAGCAGGGACAGTAATTTCTATGGCTACACCTTC

clone size: .
J gene: TRBJ2-5
V gene: TRBV7-9
CDR3 length: 15
D gene: .
CDR3 protein: CASRLTYGGEETQYF
CDR3 DNA: TGTGCCAGCAGGTTAACTTACGGGGGCGAAGAGACCCAGTACTTC

clone size: .
J gene: TRBJ2-3
V gene: TRBV19
CDR3 length: 13
D gene: .
CDR3 protein: CASSLQGGDTQYF
CDR3 DNA: TGTGCCAGTAGTTTACAGGGTGGGGATACGCAGTATTTT

clone size: once
J gene: TRBJ2-5
V gene: TRBV9
CDR3 length: 15
D gene: TRBD1
CDR3 protein: CASSKDRAEGETQYF
CDR3 DNA: TGTGCCAGCAGCAAGGACAGGGCGGAGGGGGAGACCCAGTACTTC

clone size: .
J gene: TRBJ1-3
V gene: TRBV18
CDR3 length: 18
D gene: .
CDR3 protein: CASSSPGNQRVSGNTIYF
CDR3 DNA: TGTGCCAGCTCATCTCCGGGAAACCAGAGAGTCTCTGGAAACACCATATATTTT

clone size: .
J gene: TRBJ1-5
V gene: TRBV4-3
CDR3 length: 15
D gene: TRBD1
CDR3 protein: CASSQAGGSNQPQHF
CDR3 DNA: TGCGCCAGCAGCCAAGCAGGGGGAAGCAATCAGCCCCAGCATTTT

clone size: .
J gene: TRBJ1-4
V gene: TRBV5-6
CDR3 length: 15
D gene: .
CDR3 protein: CASSLDGRVNEKLFF
CDR3 DNA: TGTGCCAGCAGCTTGGATGGGAGGGTTAATGAAAAACTGTTTTTT

clone size: .
J gene: TRBJ1-1
V gene: TRBV18
CDR3 length: 13
D gene: .
CDR3 protein: CASSPTANTEAFF
CDR3 DNA: TGTGCCAGCTCACCCACAGCGAACACTGAAGCTTTCTTT

clone size: .
J gene: TRBJ2-1
V gene: TRBV5-1
CDR3 length: 13
D gene: .
CDR3 protein: CASSWDLYNEQFF
CDR3 DNA: TGCGCCAGCTCCTGGGACTTATACAATGAGCAGTTCTTC

clone size: once
J gene: TRBJ1-2
V gene: TRBV4-2
CDR3 length: 14
D gene: .
CDR3 protein: CASSQQTELAGYTF
CDR3 DNA: TGTGCCAGCAGCCAGCAGACAGAATTGGCTGGCTACACCTTC

clone size: .
J gene: TRBJ2-1
V gene: TRBV7-9
CDR3 length: 16
D gene: .
CDR3 protein: CASSLAGIRSYNEQFF
CDR3 DNA: TGTGCCAGCAGCTTAGCGGGTATTCGCTCCTACAATGAGCAGTTCTTC